Sequencing of this T cell receptor (beta chain) was carried out in a study of CD8+CD57+ T cells in acquired aplastic anemia. Trimming took off 7 bases at V and 0 bases at J, with 17 bases between the two ends. This CDR3 contains 15 residues. Germline V CDR1 and CDR2: SGHRS, YFSETQ. For sequencing, patients were chosen who had shown expansion of CD8+CD57+ cells by flow cytometry. Using genomic DNA as the template, TCR beta VDJ and CDR3 profiling was carried out. TCRdb passed the reads through MiXCR, listing each CDR3 protein once. The table has 200,000 to 250,000 distinct CDR3 sequences, 65% seen once; the top ten hold around 58%.

Sequenced material: sorted CD4+, CD8+, or CD8+CD57+ T cells (not recorded which) from PBMCs. The sequence came from a human donor with aplastic anemia. The chain recombines TRBV5-1 with TRBJ2-7; D gene unclear. DNA of the CDR3: TGCGCCAGCTCCGGAAGTACGGGCAGCTCCTACGAGCAGTACTTC. It codes for CASSGSTGSSYEQYF. Using reference TRBV5-1 and TRBJ2-7 for the parts outside the CDR3, the full variable domain is KAGVTQTPRYLIKTRGQQVTLSCSPISGHRSVSWYQQTPGQGLQFLFEYFSETQRNKGNFPGRFSGRQFSNSRSEMNVSTLELGDSALYLCASSGSTGSSYEQYFGPGTRLTVT.